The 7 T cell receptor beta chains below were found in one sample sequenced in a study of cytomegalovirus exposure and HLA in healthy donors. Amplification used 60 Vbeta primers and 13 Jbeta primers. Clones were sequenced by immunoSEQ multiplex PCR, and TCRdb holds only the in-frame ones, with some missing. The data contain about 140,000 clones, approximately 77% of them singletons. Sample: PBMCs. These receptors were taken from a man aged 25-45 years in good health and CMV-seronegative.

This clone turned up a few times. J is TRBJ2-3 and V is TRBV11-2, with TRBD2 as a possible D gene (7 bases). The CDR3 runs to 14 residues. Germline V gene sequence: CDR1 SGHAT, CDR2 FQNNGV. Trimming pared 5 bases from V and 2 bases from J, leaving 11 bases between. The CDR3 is CASSVRGATDTQYF. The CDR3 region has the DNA TGTGCCAGCAGCGTACGGGGGGCCACAGATACGCAGTATTTT.

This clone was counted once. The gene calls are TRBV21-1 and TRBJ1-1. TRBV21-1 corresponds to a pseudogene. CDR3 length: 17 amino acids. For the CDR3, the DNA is TGTGCCAGCAGCAAAAACCCCGGGGGTAAGGTGAACACTGAAGCTTTCTTT. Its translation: CASSKNPGGKVNTEAFF.

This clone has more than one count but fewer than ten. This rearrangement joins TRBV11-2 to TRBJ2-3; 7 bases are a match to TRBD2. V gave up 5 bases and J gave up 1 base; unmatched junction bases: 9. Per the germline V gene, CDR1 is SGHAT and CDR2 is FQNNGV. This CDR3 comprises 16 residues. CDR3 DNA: TGTGCCAGCAGCCCCCTACTAGCGTCTGGCACAGATACGCAGTATTTT. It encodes CASSPLLASGTDTQYF.

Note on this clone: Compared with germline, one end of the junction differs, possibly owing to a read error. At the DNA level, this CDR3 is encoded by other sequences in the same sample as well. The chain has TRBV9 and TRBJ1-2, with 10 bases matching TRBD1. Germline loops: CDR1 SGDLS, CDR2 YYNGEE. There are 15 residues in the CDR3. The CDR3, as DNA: TGTGCCAGTAGCGTTCGACAGGGGGCTTACGATGGCTACACCTTC. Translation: CASSVRQGAYDGYTF.

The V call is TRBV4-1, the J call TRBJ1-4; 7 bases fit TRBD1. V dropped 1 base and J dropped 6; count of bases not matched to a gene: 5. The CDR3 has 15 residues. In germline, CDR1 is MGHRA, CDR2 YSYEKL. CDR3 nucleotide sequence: TGCGCCAGCAGCCAAGCGACAGGGATGGATGAAAAACTGTTTTTT. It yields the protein CASSQATGMDEKLFF.

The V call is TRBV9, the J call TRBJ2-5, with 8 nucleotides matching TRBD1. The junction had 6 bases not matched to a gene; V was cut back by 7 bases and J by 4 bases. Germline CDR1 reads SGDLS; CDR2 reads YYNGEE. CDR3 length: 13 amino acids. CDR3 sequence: CASGRGRGETQYF. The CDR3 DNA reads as TGTGCCAGCGGCAGGGGGCGAGGAGAGACCCAGTACTTC. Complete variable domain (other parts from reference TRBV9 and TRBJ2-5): DSGVTQTPKHLITATGQRVTLRCSPRSGDLSVYWYQQSLDQGLQFLIQYYNGEERAKGNILERFSAQQFPDLHSELNLSSLELGDSALYFCASGRGRGETQYFGPGTRLLVL.

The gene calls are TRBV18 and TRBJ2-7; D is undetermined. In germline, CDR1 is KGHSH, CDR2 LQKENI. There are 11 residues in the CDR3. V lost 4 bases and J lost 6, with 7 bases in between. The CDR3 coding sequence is TGTGCCAGCTCACTAGTTAGCGAGCAGTACTTC. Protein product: CASSLVSEQYF.